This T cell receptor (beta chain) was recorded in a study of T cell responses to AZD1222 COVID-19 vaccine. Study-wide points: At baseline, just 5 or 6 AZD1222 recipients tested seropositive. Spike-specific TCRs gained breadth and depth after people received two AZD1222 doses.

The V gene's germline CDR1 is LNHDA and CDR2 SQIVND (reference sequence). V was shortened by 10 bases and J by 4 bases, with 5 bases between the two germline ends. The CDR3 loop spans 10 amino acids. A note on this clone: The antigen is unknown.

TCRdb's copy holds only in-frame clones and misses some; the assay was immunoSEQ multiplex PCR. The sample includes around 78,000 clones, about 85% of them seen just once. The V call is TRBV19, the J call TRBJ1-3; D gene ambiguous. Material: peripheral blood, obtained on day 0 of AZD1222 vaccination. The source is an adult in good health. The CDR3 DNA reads TGTGCCACTATGGGAAACACCATATATTTT. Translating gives CATMGNTIYF.